The 9 T cell receptor beta chains below were found in one sample sequenced in a study of cytomegalovirus exposure and HLA in healthy donors. The table came from immunoSEQ multiplex PCR; TCRdb's copy has only in-frame clones and leaves some out. The table lists tens of thousands of clones, 93% of them singletons. Sequenced: PBMCs. Receptors originate from a woman younger than 45 in good health and CMV-seronegative.

The rearrangement links TRBV4-2 to TRBJ2-1, with D possibly matching TRBD2 (6 bases). The germline V and J ends were trimmed by 1 base and 4 bases, with 17 bases remaining between them. This CDR3 comprises 17 residues. Germline V lookup: CDR1 LGHNA, CDR2 YNFKEQ. The CDR3 loop reads CASSQVHGGPPYNEQFF. Written as DNA, the CDR3 is TGTGCCAGCAGCCAAGTTCACGGGGGACCGCCTTACAATGAGCAGTTCTTC.

This clone was detected only once. The V and J genes are TRBV5-1 and TRBJ1-4; possible D gene TRBD1, 5 bases. Trimming removed 0 bases at V and 8 bases at J, with 11 bases between. CDR3 length equals 14 residues. CDR1 is SGHRS and CDR2 is YFSETQ in the germline V gene. The CDR3 spells CASSLAGGGEKLFF. CDR3 in DNA: TGCGCCAGCAGCTTGGCCGGGGGAGGAGAAAAACTGTTTTTT.

The chain links TRBV7-2 to TRBJ1-4; D perhaps matches TRBD1 (6 bases). The V gene lost 5 bases and the J gene lost 5 bases, with 9 bases spanning the gap. The CDR3 is 13 amino acids. CDR1 and CDR2 from the germline V gene are SGHTA and FQGNSA. The CDR3 is CASSAGGNEKLFF. CDR3 bases: TGTGCCAGCAGCGCGGGGGGCAATGAAAAACTGTTTTTT.

The chain employs TRBV28 and TRBJ2-7; D possibly corresponds to TRBD1 (6 bases). This CDR3 is built from 11 residues. CDR1 is MDHEN and CDR2 is SYDVKM in the germline V gene. V was cut by 10 bases and J by 6 bases, with 13 bases left in between. CDR3 in amino acids: CATQGLVEQYF. The CDR3 coding sequence is TGTGCCACCCAGGGGTTGGTCGAGCAGTACTTC.

The chain couples TRBV6-5 to TRBJ1-1; D might be TRBD1 (5 bases). Per the germline V gene, CDR1 is MNHEY and CDR2 is SVGAGI. The ends were cut back, 0 bases at V and 1 base at J, with 6 bases in the middle. The CDR3 is 14 residues long. CDR3 DNA: TGTGCCAGCAGTTACTCTACAGGGAACACTGAAGCTTTCTTT. Amino acid sequence: CASSYSTGNTEAFF.

The chain carries TRBV27 and TRBJ2-7; 9 positions match TRBD1. This CDR3 spans 14 amino acids. Trimming cost V 3 bases and J 5 bases; bases outside gene matches: 5. From germline, CDR1 is MNHEY and CDR2 SMNVEV (reference sequence). CDR3 loop: CASSLGQGWDEQYF. Written as DNA, the CDR3 is TGTGCCAGCAGTTTGGGACAGGGATGGGACGAGCAGTACTTC.

The rearrangement joins TRBV2 to TRBJ2-1, with D unresolved. The germline CDR1 and CDR2 sequences are SNHLY and FYNNEI. The CDR3 is 11 amino acids. Between the trimmed V and J ends, which lost 4 bases and 8 bases, there was a span of 6 bases. In DNA, the CDR3 is TGTGCCAGCAGTGCGTTCGATGAGCAGTTCTTC. Translation: CASSAFDEQFF.

The chain employs TRBV7-9 and TRBJ1-4; no firm D call. V was trimmed by 5 bases and J by 0 bases, leaving 7 bases between them. This CDR3 region has 14 residues. The germline CDR1 and CDR2 sequences are SEHNR and FQNEAQ (reference sequence). In DNA form, the CDR3 reads TGTGCCAGCAGCCACAGAACAACTAATGAAAAACTGTTTTTT. Amino acid sequence: CASSHRTTNEKLFF. The whole variable domain, filled in from reference TRBV7-9 and TRBJ1-4, reads DTGVSQNPRHKITKRGQNVTFRCDPISEHNRLYWYRQTLGQGPEFLTYFQNEAQLEKSRLLSDRFSAERPKGSFSTLEIQRTEQGDSAMYLCASSHRTTNEKLFFGSGTQLSVL.

The chain carries TRBV5-1 and TRBJ2-7; TRBD1 agrees at 7 bases. This CDR3 region has 13 residues. Germline-derived CDR1 and CDR2 are SGHRS and YFSETQ. Trimming removed 5 bases from V and 5 bases from J; junction bases left unmatched: 7. The CDR3 nucleotides are TGCGCCAGCAGGGAACAGGGGTGGGACGAGCAGTACTTC. It translates to CASREQGWDEQYF.